One sample yielded the 27 T cell receptor beta chains listed below, sequenced in a study of blood T cell repertoires in COVID-19. The assay was immunoSEQ multiplex PCR, and TCRdb's table has in-frame clones only and misses some. The repertoire holds 200,000 to 250,000 clones, with 83% as singletons. Sequencing was performed on PBMCs or T cells enriched from blood (not recorded which). These TCRs come from a woman aged 45-60 years who had been exposed to COVID-19.

V is TRBV19 and J is TRBJ2-2, with D perhaps TRBD1 (6 bases). Trimming cost V 3 bases and J 5 bases, with 19 bases left between them. From germline, CDR1 is LNHDA and CDR2 SQIVND (reference sequence). The CDR3 totals 17 residues. CDR3 residues: CASSIIGGTGKTGELFF. CDR3 bases: TGTGCCAGTAGTATCATTGGGGGCACGGGGAAAACCGGGGAGCTGTTTTTT.

The chain joins TRBV10-2 to TRBJ2-2; 8 nucleotides line up with TRBD1. The CDR3 covers 14 residues. Per the germline V gene, CDR1 is WSHSY and CDR2 is SAAADI. J was trimmed by 5 bases and V by 6 bases; bases with no gene match: 5. The CDR3 DNA follows: TGCGCCAGCAGACGACAGGGGCGAACCGGGGAGCTGTTTTTT. It yields the protein CASRRQGRTGELFF.

The rearrangement uses TRBV5-1 and TRBJ2-7, with TRBD2 as a possible D gene (6 bases). This CDR3 has 15 amino acids. V was trimmed by 4 bases and J by 4 bases, leaving 18 bases between them. CDR1 and CDR2 (germline): SGHRS, YFSETQ. The CDR3, as DNA: TGCGCCAGCAGCCCGGGACTCCCGAAGGGATACGAGCAGTACTTC. Protein: CASSPGLPKGYEQYF.

The J gene is TRBJ1-2, the V gene TRBV19; D gene unclear. Per the germline V gene, CDR1 is LNHDA and CDR2 is SQIVND (reference sequence). This CDR3 spans 11 amino acids. The V gene lost 10 bases and the J gene lost 6 bases, with 12 bases spanning the gap. The CDR3 DNA follows: TGTGCCACCTCGGTCGGGAATGGCTACACCTTC. It specifies CATSVGNGYTF.

The chain is built from TRBV5-1 and TRBJ2-2; TRBD1 agrees at 9 bases. V dropped 6 bases and J dropped 3; count of bases not matched to a gene: 3. Looked up from germline, CDR1 is SGHRS and CDR2 is YFSETQ. The CDR3 has 14 amino acids. CDR3 nucleotide sequence: TGCGCCAGCACGAGGACAGGGGACACCGGGGAGCTGTTTTTT. This codes for CASTRTGDTGELFF.

The chain is built from TRBV19 and TRBJ1-5; tentative D call: TRBD1 (6 bases). This CDR3 has 14 amino acids. The V and J ends lost 7 bases and 6 bases respectively, with 16 bases between them. Germline V gives CDR1 LNHDA, CDR2 SQIVND (reference sequence). The CDR3: CASTLRGGTQPQHF. CDR3 DNA sequence: TGTGCCAGTACTCTTCGGGGGGGCACTCAGCCCCAGCATTTT.

This rearrangement joins TRBV4-1 to TRBJ2-3; 16 nucleotides align to TRBD2. The V gene's germline CDR1 is MGHRA and CDR2 YSYEKL. The CDR3 contains 20 residues. Trimming took 0 bases from V and 5 from J; bases not matched to a gene: 11. As DNA, the CDR3 is TGCGCCAGCAGCCAAGATGTCCAGTTGGGACTAGCGGGGGGGCAAGATACGCAGTATTTT. Translating gives CASSQDVQLGLAGGQDTQYF.

The V call is TRBV29-1, the J call TRBJ2-3; no clear D gene. Trimming pared 6 bases from V and 4 bases from J, leaving 11 bases between. Germline loops: CDR1 SQVTM, CDR2 ANQGSEA. The CDR3 runs to 12 residues. CDR3 in DNA: TGCAGCGTACGGTTAATGTCAGATACGCAGTATTTT. Translated, it gives CSVRLMSDTQYF.

The rearrangement uses TRBV9 and TRBJ1-1; D is ambiguous. CDR3 length: 13 amino acids. V was cut by 0 bases and J by 5 bases, with 8 bases left in between. CDR1 and CDR2 (germline): SGDLS, YYNGEE. The CDR3 DNA is TGTGCCAGCAGCGTAGGAGTGTGGACTGAAGCTTTCTTT. It translates to CASSVGVWTEAFF. Full variable domain (missing parts from reference TRBV9 and TRBJ1-1): DSGVTQTPKHLITATGQRVTLRCSPRSGDLSVYWYQQSLDQGLQFLIQYYNGEERAKGNILERFSAQQFPDLHSELNLSSLELGDSALYFCASSVGVWTEAFFGQGTRLTVV.

The chain has TRBV11-2 and TRBJ1-3; 7 bases fit TRBD1. Trimming cost V 4 bases and J 0 bases; bases outside gene matches: 6. This CDR3 is built from 16 residues. Germline lookup yields CDR1 SGHAT and CDR2 FQNNGV. Here the CDR3 reads CASSSTTGSSGNTIYF. CDR3 DNA: TGTGCCAGCAGCTCTACGACAGGGAGCTCTGGAAACACCATATATTTT. The full variable domain, completed using reference TRBV11-2 and TRBJ1-3, is EAGVAQSPRYKIIEKRQSVAFWCNPISGHATLYWYQQILGQGPKLLIQFQNNGVVDDSQLPKDRFSAERLKGVDSTLKIQPAKLEDSAVYLCASSSTTGSSGNTIYFGEGSWLTVV.

The V and J genes are TRBV15 and TRBJ2-5; tentative D call: TRBD1 (6 bases). CDR1 and CDR2 from the germline V gene are LNHNV and YYDKDF (reference sequence). The CDR3 is made up of 13 amino acids. Trimming removed 0 bases at V and 7 bases at J, with 9 bases between. CDR3 sequence: CATSRDLQGTQYF. In DNA form, the CDR3 reads TGTGCCACCAGCAGAGATCTACAGGGGACCCAGTACTTC. The full variable domain, rest sourced from reference TRBV15 and TRBJ2-5, is DAMVIQNPRYQVTQFGKPVTLSCSQTLNHNVMYWYQQKSSQAPKLLFHYYDKDFNNEADTPDNFQSRRPNTSFCFLDIRSPGLGDTAMYLCATSRDLQGTQYFGPGTRLLVL.

The J gene is TRBJ2-7, the V gene TRBV7-9; the D gene is possibly TRBD1 (6 bases). CDR1 SEHNR and CDR2 FQNEAQ come from the germline V gene (reference sequence). The CDR3 loop spans 16 amino acids. V lost 4 bases and J 0 bases, leaving 16 bases between the germline ends. The CDR3 loop is CASSSQGSLDSYEQYF. Written as DNA, the CDR3 is TGTGCCAGCAGCTCCCAGGGGAGCTTGGACTCCTACGAGCAGTACTTC.

The chain recombines TRBV3-1 (or the pseudogene TRBV3-2) with TRBJ1-2; 9 bases match TRBD1. Germline CDR1 and CDR2: LGHDT and YNNKEL (reference sequence). Trimming took 0 bases from V and 5 from J; bases not matched to a gene: 4. There are 15 residues in the CDR3. For the CDR3, the DNA is TGTGCCAGCAGCCAAGATACCGGACAGGGGTATGGCTACACCTTC. Translating it yields CASSQDTGQGYGYTF.

The chain carries TRBV7-2 and TRBJ1-1; perhaps TRBD1 as D (5 bases). There are 14 residues in the CDR3. Germline-derived CDR1 and CDR2 are SGHTA and FQGNSA. With 5 bases removed from V and 11 bases from J, the gap between germline ends came to 21 bases. The CDR3 is CASSPRSQTRGAFF. Written as DNA, the CDR3 is TGTGCCAGCAGCCCCAGGTCCCAGACCCGGGGGGCTTTCTTT.

This sequence joins TRBV18 and TRBJ1-1; TRBD1 matches at 10 bases. Germline V gives CDR1 KGHSH, CDR2 LQKENI. Trimming took 4 bases from V and 0 from J; bases not matched to a gene: 5. CDR3 length: 16 residues. The CDR3 spells CASSLRQGAMNTEAFF. The CDR3 region has the DNA TGTGCCAGCTCACTAAGACAGGGGGCCATGAACACTGAAGCTTTCTTT.

The rearrangement uses TRBV30 and TRBJ1-1; D is undetermined. The CDR3 runs to 12 residues. The V and J ends lost 5 bases and 4 bases respectively, with 11 bases between them. CDR1 is GTSNPN, CDR2 SVGIG, per germline (reference sequence). The CDR3: CAWDFPGTEAFF. The CDR3 DNA is TGTGCCTGGGATTTCCCAGGCACTGAAGCTTTCTTT.

The rearrangement joins TRBV18 to TRBJ1-2; D unclear. Germline values: CDR1 KGHSH, CDR2 LQKENI. The CDR3 runs to 12 residues. V lost 4 bases and J 12 bases, leaving 15 bases between the germline ends. DNA of the CDR3: TGTGCCAGCTCACTATTCCGCGGAGGTAACACCTTC. This gives the protein CASSLFRGGNTF.

CDR3 residues: CASSQEVDSENTEAFF. CDR3 DNA: TGTGCCAGCAGCCAAGAAGTGGACAGTGAGAACACTGAAGCTTTCTTT. The gene calls are TRBV4-2 and TRBJ1-1, with a possible D match to TRBD1 (6 bases). Germline assignment: CDR1 LGHNA and CDR2 YNFKEQ. The CDR3 consists of 16 residues. Trimming cost V 0 bases and J 1 base, with 12 bases left between them.

This clone was seen many times. This rearrangement joins TRBV28 to TRBJ1-3, with TRBD1 identical over 11 bases. This CDR3 has 17 residues. Germline CDR1 reads MDHEN; CDR2 reads SYDVKM. Losses at the gene ends were 6 bases for V and 2 bases for J; bases not matched to a gene: 9. CDR3 nucleotide sequence: TGTGCCAGCAGAACGCCCAGGACAGGGGGCGCTGGAAACACCATATATTTT. Protein: CASRTPRTGGAGNTIYF.

This chain links TRBV4-1 with TRBJ2-5, with 10 bases fitting TRBD2. The CDR3 has 17 amino acids. Trimming cost V 1 base and J 7 bases; bases outside gene matches: 12. Germline CDR1 MGHRA, CDR2 YSYEKL. CDR3: CASSQVKSGGASGTQYF. The CDR3 nucleotides are TGCGCCAGCAGCCAAGTAAAAAGCGGGGGGGCCAGCGGGACCCAGTACTTC.

This chain links TRBV6-5 with TRBJ1-2; D remains ambiguous. The CDR3 runs to 12 residues. Germline lookup yields CDR1 MNHEY and CDR2 SVGAGI. Trimming left V 2 bases short and J 7 bases short, with 8 bases between. The chain's CDR3 is CASSYPSGGYTF. CDR3 in DNA: TGTGCCAGCAGTTACCCCTCAGGTGGCTACACCTTC.

The rearrangement links TRBV24-1 to TRBJ2-3, with 7 bases matching TRBD1. CDR3 length: 16 residues. Germline V gives CDR1 KGHDR, CDR2 SFDVKD. V shed 1 base, J shed 6 bases, and the junction held 9 bases outside the gene matches. CDR3 amino acids: CATSDFKAGDSDTQYF. CDR3 nucleotides: TGTGCCACCAGTGATTTTAAGGCCGGGGACAGTGATACGCAGTATTTT.

The genes are TRBV7-8 and TRBJ2-2, with 8 nucleotides matching TRBD2. The CDR3 sequence is 17 residues long. Germline CDR1 SGHVS, CDR2 FQNEAQ. V lost 1 base and J lost 4; bases outside the gene matches: 8. The DNA of the CDR3 is TGTGCCAGCAGCTTAGAACTTCGCGGGGGGAGCACCGGGGAGCTGTTTTTT. This encodes CASSLELRGGSTGELFF.

The V gene is TRBV5-4, the J gene TRBJ2-7; TRBD1 is a possible D gene (6 bases). In germline, CDR1 is SGHNT, CDR2 YYREEE (reference sequence). This CDR3 spans 14 amino acids. With 3 bases removed from V and 2 bases from J, the gap between germline ends came to 12 bases. CDR3 nucleotides: TGTGCCAGCAGCTCCCAGGGGAGAACCTACGAGCAGTACTTC. It codes for CASSSQGRTYEQYF.

As regards this clone: Other nucleotide sequences from this sample produce the same CDR3. V and J are TRBV5-1 and TRBJ1-1; TRBD1 might be the D (5 bases). V lost 3 bases and J 0 bases, leaving 9 bases between the germline ends. The CDR3 is 14 residues long. Germline assignment: CDR1 SGHRS and CDR2 YFSETQ. CDR3 protein: CASSWGQMNTEAFF. The CDR3 coding sequence is TGCGCCAGCAGCTGGGGCCAGATGAACACTGAAGCTTTCTTT.

This chain uses TRBV6-6 with TRBJ1-1, with a tentative D call TRBD1 (6 bases). V shed 5 bases and J shed 4 bases, with 14 bases lying between them. Germline CDR1 is MNHNY and CDR2 is SVGAGI (reference sequence). This CDR3 comprises 14 residues. CDR3 DNA: TGTGCCAGCAGTCGGACAGCCTGGGGCACTGAAGCTTTCTTT. It is translated as CASSRTAWGTEAFF.

V is TRBV27 and J is TRBJ1-5; TRBD1 aligns across 9 bases. With V trimmed by 3 bases and J by 7 bases, 7 bases remained unmatched. This CDR3 spans 15 amino acids. Germline V gene data show CDR1 as MNHEY and CDR2 as SMNVEV (reference sequence). The CDR3, as DNA: TGTGCCAGCAGTTTGCGGACAGGGGCCGGGCAGCCCCAGCATTTT. It translates to CASSLRTGAGQPQHF.